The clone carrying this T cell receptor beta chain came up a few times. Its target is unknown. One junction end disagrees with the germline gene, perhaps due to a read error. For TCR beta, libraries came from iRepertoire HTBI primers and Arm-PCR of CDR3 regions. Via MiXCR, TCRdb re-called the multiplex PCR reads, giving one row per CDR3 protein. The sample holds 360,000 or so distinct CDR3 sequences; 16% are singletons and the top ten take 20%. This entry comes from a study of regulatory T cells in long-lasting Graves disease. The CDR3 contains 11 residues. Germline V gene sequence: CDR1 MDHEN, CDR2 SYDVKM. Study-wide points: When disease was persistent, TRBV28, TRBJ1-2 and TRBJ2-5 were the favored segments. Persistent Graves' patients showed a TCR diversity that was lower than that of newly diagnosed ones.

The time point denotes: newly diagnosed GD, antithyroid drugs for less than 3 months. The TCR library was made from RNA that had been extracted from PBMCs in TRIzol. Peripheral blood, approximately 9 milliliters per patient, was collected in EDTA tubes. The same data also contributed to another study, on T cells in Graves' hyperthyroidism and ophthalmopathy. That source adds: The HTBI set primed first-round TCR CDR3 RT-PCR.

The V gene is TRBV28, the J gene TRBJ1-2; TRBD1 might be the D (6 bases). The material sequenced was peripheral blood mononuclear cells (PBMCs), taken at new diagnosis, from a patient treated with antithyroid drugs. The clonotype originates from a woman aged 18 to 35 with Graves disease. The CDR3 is CASARTDGYIF. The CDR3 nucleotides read TGTGCCAGCGCTCGGACAGATGGCTACATCTTC.